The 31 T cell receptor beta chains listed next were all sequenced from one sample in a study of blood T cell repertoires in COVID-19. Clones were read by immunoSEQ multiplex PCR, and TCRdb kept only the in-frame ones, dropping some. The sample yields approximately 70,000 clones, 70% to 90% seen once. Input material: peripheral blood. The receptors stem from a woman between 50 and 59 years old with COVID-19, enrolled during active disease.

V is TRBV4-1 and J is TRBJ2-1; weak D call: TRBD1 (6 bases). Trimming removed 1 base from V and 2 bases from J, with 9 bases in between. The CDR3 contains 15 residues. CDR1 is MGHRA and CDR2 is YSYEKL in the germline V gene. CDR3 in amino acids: CASSQVRGTYNEQFF. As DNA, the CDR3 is TGCGCCAGCAGCCAAGTCAGGGGTACCTACAATGAGCAGTTCTTC.

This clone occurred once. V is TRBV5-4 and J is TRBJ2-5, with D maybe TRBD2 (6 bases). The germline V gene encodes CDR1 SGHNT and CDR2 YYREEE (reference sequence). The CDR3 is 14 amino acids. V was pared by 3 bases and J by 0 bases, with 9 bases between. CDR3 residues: CASSSGLNQETQYF. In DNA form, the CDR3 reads TGTGCCAGCAGCTCCGGACTAAACCAAGAGACCCAGTACTTC.

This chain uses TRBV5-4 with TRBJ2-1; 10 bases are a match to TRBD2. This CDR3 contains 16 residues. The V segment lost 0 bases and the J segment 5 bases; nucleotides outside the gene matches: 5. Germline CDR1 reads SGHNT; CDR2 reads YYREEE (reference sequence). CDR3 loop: CASSLGLSGRNNEQFF. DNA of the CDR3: TGTGCCAGCAGCTTGGGTCTTAGCGGGAGGAACAATGAGCAGTTCTTC. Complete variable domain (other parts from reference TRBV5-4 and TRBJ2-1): ETGVTQSPTHLIKTRGQQVTLRCSSQSGHNTVSWYQQALGQGPQFIFQYYREEENGRGNFPPRFSGLQFPNYSSELNVNALELDDSALYLCASSLGLSGRNNEQFFGPGTRLTVL.

CDR3 DNA sequence: TGCGCCAGCAGCTTCTCCGGGACAGGGGGTTGGTATTTT. It translates to CASSFSGTGGWYF. This sequence joins TRBV5-1 and TRBJ2-3; 11 bases are shared with TRBD1. V shed 2 bases, J shed 14 bases, and the junction held 7 bases outside the gene matches. This CDR3 spans 13 amino acids. Germline loops: CDR1 SGHRS, CDR2 YFSETQ.

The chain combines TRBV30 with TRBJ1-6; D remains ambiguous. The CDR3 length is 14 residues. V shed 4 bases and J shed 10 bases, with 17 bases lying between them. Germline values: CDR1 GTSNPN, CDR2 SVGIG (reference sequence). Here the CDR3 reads CAWNLGGSQSPLHF. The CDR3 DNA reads TGTGCCTGGAACCTAGGTGGGAGCCAATCACCCCTCCACTTT.

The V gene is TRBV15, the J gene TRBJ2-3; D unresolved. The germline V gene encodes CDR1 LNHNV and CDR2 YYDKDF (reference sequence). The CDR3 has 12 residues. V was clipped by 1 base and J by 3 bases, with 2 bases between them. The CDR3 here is CATSRATDTQYF. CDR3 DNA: TGTGCCACCAGCAGAGCTACAGATACGCAGTATTTT.

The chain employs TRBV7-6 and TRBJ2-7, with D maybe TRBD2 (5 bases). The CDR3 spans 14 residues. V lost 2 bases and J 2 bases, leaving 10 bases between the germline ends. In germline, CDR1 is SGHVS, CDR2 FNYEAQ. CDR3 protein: CASSLIAEAYEQYF. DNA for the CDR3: TGTGCCAGCAGCTTAATTGCGGAGGCCTACGAGCAGTACTTC.

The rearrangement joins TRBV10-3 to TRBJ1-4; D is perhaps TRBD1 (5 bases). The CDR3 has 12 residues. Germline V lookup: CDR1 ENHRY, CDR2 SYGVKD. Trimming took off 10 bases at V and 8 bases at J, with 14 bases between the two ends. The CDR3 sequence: CATGEGREKLFF. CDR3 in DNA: TGTGCCACCGGGGAGGGGCGGGAAAAACTGTTTTTT.

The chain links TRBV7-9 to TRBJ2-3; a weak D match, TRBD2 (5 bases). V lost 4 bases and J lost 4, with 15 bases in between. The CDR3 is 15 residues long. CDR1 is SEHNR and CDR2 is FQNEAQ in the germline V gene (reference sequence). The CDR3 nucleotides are TGTGCCAGCAGCTCCCGATCCGGGGTCGCAGATACGCAGTATTTT. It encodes CASSSRSGVADTQYF.

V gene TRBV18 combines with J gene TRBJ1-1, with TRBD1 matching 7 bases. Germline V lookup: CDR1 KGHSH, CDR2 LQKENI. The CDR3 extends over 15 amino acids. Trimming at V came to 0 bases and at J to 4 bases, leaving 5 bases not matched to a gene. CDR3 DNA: TGTGCCAGCTCACCACCGGAGGGGGCAGGCACTGAAGCTTTCTTT. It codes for CASSPPEGAGTEAFF.

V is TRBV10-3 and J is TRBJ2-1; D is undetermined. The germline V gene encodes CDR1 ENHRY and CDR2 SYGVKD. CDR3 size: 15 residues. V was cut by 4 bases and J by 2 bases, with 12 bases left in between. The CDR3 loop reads CAISAAFEAYNEQFF. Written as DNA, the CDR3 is TGTGCCATCAGTGCGGCCTTCGAGGCCTACAATGAGCAGTTCTTC.

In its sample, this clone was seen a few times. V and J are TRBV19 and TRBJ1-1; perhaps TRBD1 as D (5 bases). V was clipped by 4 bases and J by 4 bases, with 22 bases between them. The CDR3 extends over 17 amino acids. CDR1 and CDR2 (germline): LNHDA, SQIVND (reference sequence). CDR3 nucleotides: TGTGCCAGTAGTAGTCAGGGTGGTAATTTAAGGGGCACTGAAGCTTTCTTT. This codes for CASSSQGGNLRGTEAFF.

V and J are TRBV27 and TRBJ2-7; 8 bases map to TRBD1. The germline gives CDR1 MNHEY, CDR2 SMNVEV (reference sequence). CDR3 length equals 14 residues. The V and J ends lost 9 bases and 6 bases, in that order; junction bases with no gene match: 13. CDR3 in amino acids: CARATRQGISEQYF. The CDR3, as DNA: TGTGCCAGAGCGACCCGACAGGGGATTAGCGAGCAGTACTTC.

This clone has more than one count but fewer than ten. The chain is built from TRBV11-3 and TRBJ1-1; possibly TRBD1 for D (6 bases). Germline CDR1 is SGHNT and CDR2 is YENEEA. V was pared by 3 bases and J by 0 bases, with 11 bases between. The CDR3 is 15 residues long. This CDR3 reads CASSLRGTMNTEAFF. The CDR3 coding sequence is TGTGCCAGCAGCTTGAGGGGGACCATGAACACTGAAGCTTTCTTT.

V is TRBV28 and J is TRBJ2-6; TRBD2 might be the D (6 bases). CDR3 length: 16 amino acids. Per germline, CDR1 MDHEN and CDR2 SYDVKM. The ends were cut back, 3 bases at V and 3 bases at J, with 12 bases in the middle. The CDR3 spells CASSFRGGSGANVLTF. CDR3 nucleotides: TGTGCCAGCAGTTTTCGGGGAGGTAGTGGGGCCAACGTCCTGACTTTC.

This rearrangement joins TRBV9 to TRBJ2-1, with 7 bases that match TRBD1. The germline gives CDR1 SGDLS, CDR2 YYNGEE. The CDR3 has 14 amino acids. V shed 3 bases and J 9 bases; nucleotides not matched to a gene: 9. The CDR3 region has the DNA TGTGCCAGCAGCGACCGAACAGGGGTTGGTGAGCAGTTCTTC. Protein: CASSDRTGVGEQFF. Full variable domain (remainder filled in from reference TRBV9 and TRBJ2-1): DSGVTQTPKHLITATGQRVTLRCSPRSGDLSVYWYQQSLDQGLQFLIQYYNGEERAKGNILERFSAQQFPDLHSELNLSSLELGDSALYFCASSDRTGVGEQFFGPGTRLTVL.

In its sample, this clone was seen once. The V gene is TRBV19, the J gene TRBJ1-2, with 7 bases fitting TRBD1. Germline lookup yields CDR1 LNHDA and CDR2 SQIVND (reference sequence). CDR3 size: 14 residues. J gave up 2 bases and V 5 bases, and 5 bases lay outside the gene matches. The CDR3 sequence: CASSPLTGNYGYTF. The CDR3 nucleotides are TGTGCCAGTAGTCCCCTGACAGGGAACTATGGCTACACCTTC.

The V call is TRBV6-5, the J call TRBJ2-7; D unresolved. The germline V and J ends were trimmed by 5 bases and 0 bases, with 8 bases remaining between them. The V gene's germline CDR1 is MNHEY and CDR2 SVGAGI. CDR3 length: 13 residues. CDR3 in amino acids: CASSSTGSYEQYF. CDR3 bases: TGTGCCAGCAGTAGCACTGGCTCCTACGAGCAGTACTTC.

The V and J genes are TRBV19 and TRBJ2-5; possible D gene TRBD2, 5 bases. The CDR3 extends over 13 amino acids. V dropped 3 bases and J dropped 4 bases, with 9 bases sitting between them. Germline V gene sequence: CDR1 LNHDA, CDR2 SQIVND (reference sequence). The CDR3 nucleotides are TGTGCCAGTAGTATGCCCGCGGGAGAGACCCAGTACTTC. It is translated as CASSMPAGETQYF.

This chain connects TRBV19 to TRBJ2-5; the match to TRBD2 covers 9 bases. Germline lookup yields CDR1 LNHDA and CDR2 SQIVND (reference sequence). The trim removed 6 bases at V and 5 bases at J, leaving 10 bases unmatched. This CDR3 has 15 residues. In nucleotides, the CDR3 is TGTGCCAGTAGGCAAGCCGGGACTAGCAGGGAGACCCAGTACTTC. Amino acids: CASRQAGTSRETQYF.

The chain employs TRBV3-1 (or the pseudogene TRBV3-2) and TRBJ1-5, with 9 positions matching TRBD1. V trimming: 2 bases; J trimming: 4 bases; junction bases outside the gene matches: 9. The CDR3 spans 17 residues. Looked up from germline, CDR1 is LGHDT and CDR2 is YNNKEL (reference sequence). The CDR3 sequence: CASSQHGGQGVNQPQHF. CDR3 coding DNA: TGTGCCAGCAGCCAACATGGGGGACAGGGAGTTAATCAGCCCCAGCATTTT.

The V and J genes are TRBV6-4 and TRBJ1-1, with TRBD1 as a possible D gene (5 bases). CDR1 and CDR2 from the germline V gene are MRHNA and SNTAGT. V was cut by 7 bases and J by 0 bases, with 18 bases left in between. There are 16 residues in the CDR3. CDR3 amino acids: CASTLPSGKLNTEAFF. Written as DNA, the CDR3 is TGTGCCAGCACCCTCCCCTCAGGGAAGCTGAACACTGAAGCTTTCTTT.

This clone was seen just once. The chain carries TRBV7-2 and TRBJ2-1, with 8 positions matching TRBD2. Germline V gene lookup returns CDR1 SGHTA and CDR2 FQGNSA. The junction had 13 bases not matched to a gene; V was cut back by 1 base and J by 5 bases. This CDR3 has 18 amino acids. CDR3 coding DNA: TGTGCCAGCAGCTTAGGACTAGCGTTTGCGCAGGTCGACAATGAGCAGTTCTTC. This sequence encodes CASSLGLAFAQVDNEQFF.

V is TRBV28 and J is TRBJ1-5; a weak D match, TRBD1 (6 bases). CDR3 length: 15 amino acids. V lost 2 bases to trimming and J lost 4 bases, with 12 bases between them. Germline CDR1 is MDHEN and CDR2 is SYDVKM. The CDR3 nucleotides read TGTGCCAGCAGTTTACAGCAGGGGAAGAATCAGCCCCAGCATTTT. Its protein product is CASSLQQGKNQPQHF. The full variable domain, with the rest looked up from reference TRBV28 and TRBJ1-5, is DVKVTQSSRYLVKRTGEKVFLECVQDMDHENMFWYRQDPGLGLRLIYFSYDVKMKEKGDIPEGYSVSREKKERFSLILESASTNQTSMYLCASSLQQGKNQPQHFGDGTRLSIL.

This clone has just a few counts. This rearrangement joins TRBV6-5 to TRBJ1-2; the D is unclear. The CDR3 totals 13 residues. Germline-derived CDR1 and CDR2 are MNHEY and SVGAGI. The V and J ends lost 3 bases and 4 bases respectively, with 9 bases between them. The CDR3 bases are TGTGCCAGCAGTTATATGGGGAGCTATGGCTACACCTTC. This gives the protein CASSYMGSYGYTF.

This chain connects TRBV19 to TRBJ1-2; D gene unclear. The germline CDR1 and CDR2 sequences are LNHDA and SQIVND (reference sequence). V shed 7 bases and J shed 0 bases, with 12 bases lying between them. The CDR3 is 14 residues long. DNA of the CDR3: TGTGCCAGTACGAGGAGCGGGCCTAACTATGGCTACACCTTC. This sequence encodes CASTRSGPNYGYTF.

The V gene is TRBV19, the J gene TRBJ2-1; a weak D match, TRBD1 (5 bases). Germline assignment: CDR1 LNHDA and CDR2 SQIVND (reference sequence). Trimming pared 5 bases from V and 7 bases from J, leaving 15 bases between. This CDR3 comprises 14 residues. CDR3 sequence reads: CASSSRTRGNEQFF. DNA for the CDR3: TGTGCCAGTAGTTCGCGGACAAGGGGTAATGAGCAGTTCTTC.

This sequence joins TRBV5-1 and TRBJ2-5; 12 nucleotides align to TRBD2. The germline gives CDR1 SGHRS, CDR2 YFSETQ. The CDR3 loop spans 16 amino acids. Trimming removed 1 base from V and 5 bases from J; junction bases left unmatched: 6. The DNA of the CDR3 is TGCGCCAGCAGCTTGCAACTAGCGGGAGGACTCGAGACCCAGTACTTC. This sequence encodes CASSLQLAGGLETQYF.

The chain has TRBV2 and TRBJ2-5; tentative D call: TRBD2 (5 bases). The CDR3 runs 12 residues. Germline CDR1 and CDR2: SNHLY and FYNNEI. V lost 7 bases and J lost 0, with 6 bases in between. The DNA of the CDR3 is TGTGCCAGCAAGACTAACCAAGAGACCCAGTACTTC. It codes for CASKTNQETQYF. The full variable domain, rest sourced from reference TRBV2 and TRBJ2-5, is EPEVTQTPSHQVTQMGQEVILRCVPISNHLYFYWYRQILGQKVEFLVSFYNNEISEKSEIFDDQFSVERPDGSNFTLKIRSTKLEDSAMYFCASKTNQETQYFGPGTRLLVL.

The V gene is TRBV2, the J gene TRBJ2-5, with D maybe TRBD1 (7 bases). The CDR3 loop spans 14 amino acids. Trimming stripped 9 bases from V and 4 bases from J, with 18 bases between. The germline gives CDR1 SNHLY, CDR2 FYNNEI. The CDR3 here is CARSHRGLLETQYF. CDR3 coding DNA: TGTGCCAGATCCCACAGGGGACTCCTAGAGACCCAGTACTTC.

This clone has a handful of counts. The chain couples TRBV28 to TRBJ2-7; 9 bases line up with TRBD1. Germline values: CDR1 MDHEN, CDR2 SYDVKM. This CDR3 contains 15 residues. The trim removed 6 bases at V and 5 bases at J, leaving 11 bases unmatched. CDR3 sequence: CASSYTGQGINEQYF. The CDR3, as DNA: TGTGCCAGCAGCTATACGGGACAGGGCATAAACGAGCAGTACTTC.